What follows are 20 T cell receptor beta chains derived from one specimen sequenced in a study of shared clonotypes between healthy human individuals. The protocol was immunoSEQ multiplex PCR, while the TCRdb copy is restricted to in-frame clones and leaves out a portion. Of some 1,900,000 clones in the sample, 85% to 95% were seen once. CD8 cells classed as naive were CD45RO-negative and positively selected for CCR7, excluding terminally differentiated effector memory CD45RA+ cells. Sequencing was carried out using naive CD8+ T cells sorted from blood. The source is a man aged 18 to 35 in good health.

The J gene is TRBJ1-2, the V gene TRBV9; TRBD1 might be the D (5 bases). Germline V lookup: CDR1 SGDLS, CDR2 YYNGEE. This CDR3 is built from 14 residues. Trimming left V 4 bases short and J 3 bases short, with 13 bases between. The CDR3 DNA reads TGTGCCAGCAGCCCAGGAGGGGACGACTATGGCTACACCTTC. This sequence encodes CASSPGGDDYGYTF.

This clone came up a few times. V is TRBV9 and J is TRBJ1-6, with D possibly matching TRBD1 (5 bases). Trimming stripped 4 bases from V and 7 bases from J, with 15 bases between. The CDR3 is 15 amino acids. Germline CDR1 is SGDLS and CDR2 is YYNGEE. CDR3 nucleotides: TGTGCCAGCAGCCCCCACGGGACGGGGAATTCACCCCTCCACTTT. Protein: CASSPHGTGNSPLHF.

This clone showed up just a few times. The same CDR3 also results from other DNA sequences found in this sample. This sequence joins TRBV6-5 and TRBJ2-7; perhaps TRBD1 as D (6 bases). The CDR3 totals 14 residues. The V gene's germline CDR1 is MNHEY and CDR2 SVGAGI. The V and J ends lost 2 bases and 1 base respectively, with 9 bases between them. CDR3 DNA: TGTGCCAGCAGTTACGGCAGGGGTTCCTACGAGCAGTACTTC. This sequence encodes CASSYGRGSYEQYF.

CDR3 nucleotides: TGTGCCAGCAGCTCGCCCGGGACTTATAATTCACCCCTCCACTTT. This gives the protein CASSSPGTYNSPLHF. The chain employs TRBV9 and TRBJ1-6; D is possibly TRBD1 (5 bases). Trimming took off 4 bases at V and 4 bases at J, with 12 bases between the two ends. The CDR3 runs 15 residues. Germline V CDR1 and CDR2: SGDLS, YYNGEE.

The rearrangement joins TRBV6-5 to TRBJ2-3, with D hard to call. The V gene lost 2 bases and the J gene lost 2 bases, with 8 bases spanning the gap. Germline loops: CDR1 MNHEY, CDR2 SVGAGI. The CDR3 runs to 14 residues. This CDR3 reads CASSYDSYTDTQYF. The DNA for the CDR3 is TGTGCCAGCAGTTACGACTCCTACACAGATACGCAGTATTTT.

This chain joins TRBV27 and TRBJ2-3; 7 nucleotides match TRBD1. CDR1 is MNHEY and CDR2 is SMNVEV in the germline V gene (reference sequence). Germline trimming cut 6 bases from V and 4 bases from J; bases unmatched to any gene: 10. The CDR3 has 15 amino acids. CDR3 sequence (DNA): TGTGCCAGCAGGCAAGGGACAGTTAGGGCAGATACGCAGTATTTT. Its protein is CASRQGTVRADTQYF.

The J gene is TRBJ2-1, the V gene TRBV18, with TRBD2 as a possible D gene (5 bases). Germline-derived CDR1 and CDR2 are KGHSH and LQKENI. V lost 5 bases and J lost 4, with 15 bases in between. This CDR3 contains 15 residues. The CDR3 is CASSSLTGDYNEQFF. The CDR3 DNA sequence: TGTGCCAGCTCATCATTGACCGGGGATTACAATGAGCAGTTCTTC.

Remarks on this clone: A read error may explain this, as a much larger clone is one base away. The chain recombines TRBV10-3 with TRBJ1-1; D uncertain. This CDR3 spans 11 amino acids. From germline, CDR1 is ENHRY and CDR2 SYGVKD. The V and J ends lost 6 bases and 1 base respectively, with 3 bases between them. DNA for the CDR3: TGTGCCATCAGGGCGAACACTGAAGCTTTCTTT. The encoded protein is CAIRANTEAFF.

The chain combines TRBV28 with TRBJ2-6; D unresolved. Germline assignment: CDR1 MDHEN and CDR2 SYDVKM. The CDR3 is 15 residues long. Deletions cut 3 bases from V and 0 bases from J, with 6 bases between. The CDR3 here is CASSFAVSGANVLTF. The CDR3 nucleotides read TGTGCCAGCAGTTTTGCGGTCTCTGGGGCCAACGTCCTGACTTTC.

Of note for this clone: The sample has other DNA sequences that encode this CDR3 too. The J gene is TRBJ1-1, the V gene TRBV29-1; TRBD1 is a possible D gene (5 bases). The CDR3 consists of 11 residues. The germline gives CDR1 SQVTM, CDR2 ANQGSEA. V lost 2 bases, J lost 8 bases, and 9 bases lay in between. CDR3 amino acids: CSVERRGEAFF. CDR3 sequence (DNA): TGCAGCGTTGAACGGCGGGGGGAAGCTTTCTTT.

The gene calls are TRBV7-9 and TRBJ2-4; D gene ambiguous. The CDR3 extends over 15 amino acids. V lost 4 bases to trimming and J lost 2 bases, with 12 bases between them. Per the germline V gene, CDR1 is SEHNR and CDR2 is FQNEAQ (reference sequence). The chain's CDR3 is CASSSEGETKNIQYF. CDR3 bases: TGTGCCAGCAGCTCAGAAGGAGAAACCAAAAACATTCAGTACTTC.

V gene TRBV4-2 combines with J gene TRBJ2-1, with D tentatively TRBD1 (5 bases). Looked up from germline, CDR1 is LGHNA and CDR2 is YNFKEQ. Trimming removed 4 bases at V and 0 bases at J, with 13 bases between. The CDR3 is 16 residues long. CDR3 loop: CASSRQRGGSYNEQFF. The CDR3, as DNA: TGTGCCAGCAGCCGTCAAAGGGGTGGCTCCTACAATGAGCAGTTCTTC.

The chain combines TRBV7-2 with TRBJ1-2; a weak D match, TRBD1 (5 bases). Germline loops: CDR1 SGHTA, CDR2 FQGNSA. Trimming took 6 bases from V and 4 from J, leaving 15 bases between them. This CDR3 spans 14 amino acids. CDR3 DNA: TGTGCCAGCAGTCACGAGGGGTACCCCTATGGCTACACCTTC. It yields the protein CASSHEGYPYGYTF.

A remark on this clone: The same CDR3 arises from other DNA sequences in this sample as well. The chain combines TRBV30 with TRBJ1-3, with D hard to call. The germline CDR1 and CDR2 sequences are GTSNPN and SVGIG (reference sequence). Trimming removed 1 base from V and 0 bases from J, with 4 bases in between. The CDR3 is 13 residues long. The CDR3 DNA sequence: TGTGCCTGGAGTGGGGGCTCTGGAAACACCATATATTTT. Translated, it gives CAWSGGSGNTIYF.

V and J are TRBV4-3 and TRBJ2-7; weak D call: TRBD1 (6 bases). V dropped 4 bases and J dropped 1 base, with 11 bases sitting between them. The CDR3 totals 14 residues. Germline loops: CDR1 LGHNA, CDR2 YSLEER. DNA of the CDR3: TGCGCCAGCAGCCCGGACAGAATATCCTACGAGCAGTACTTC. It yields the protein CASSPDRISYEQYF.

The CDR3 loop is CASGREVGTDTQYF. Written as DNA, the CDR3 is TGCGCCAGCGGCAGGGAGGTTGGGACAGATACGCAGTATTTT. The chain uses TRBV10-2 and TRBJ2-3; D might be TRBD2 (6 bases). This CDR3 spans 14 amino acids. Trimming left V 8 bases short and J 3 bases short, with 15 bases between. The germline V gene has CDR1 WSHSY and CDR2 SAAADI.

This sequence joins TRBV6-4 and TRBJ2-1, with D unresolved. CDR1 and CDR2 from the germline V gene are MRHNA and SNTAGT. The CDR3 has 15 amino acids. V gave up 2 bases and J gave up 4 bases, with 12 bases separating them. This CDR3 reads CASSDTVRPYNEQFF. As DNA, the CDR3 is TGTGCCAGCAGTGACACAGTCCGCCCGTACAATGAGCAGTTCTTC.

The chain carries TRBV11-2 and TRBJ2-7; the match to TRBD2 covers 13 bases. Germline V gives CDR1 SGHAT, CDR2 FQNNGV. The CDR3 runs 16 residues. The V gene end was trimmed by 6 bases and the J gene end by 2 bases; junction bases not matched to a gene: 7. The DNA for the CDR3 is TGTGCCAGCAGACAACTAGCGGGAGGGGCGGCCTACGAGCAGTACTTC. As protein: CASRQLAGGAAYEQYF.

The gene calls are TRBV5-6 and TRBJ2-7; D unresolved. This CDR3 region has 14 residues. V dropped 0 bases and J dropped 1 base, with 8 bases sitting between them. The germline V gene has CDR1 SGHDT and CDR2 YYEEEE. Here the CDR3 reads CASSLGPVSYEQYF. The CDR3 DNA reads as TGTGCCAGCAGCTTGGGGCCGGTTTCCTACGAGCAGTACTTC.

The rearrangement uses TRBV28 and TRBJ2-7; 7 bases match TRBD1. Trimming took 3 bases from V and 0 from J; bases not matched to a gene: 11. In germline, CDR1 is MDHEN, CDR2 SYDVKM. The CDR3 length is 17 residues. The CDR3 DNA sequence: TGTGCCAGCAGTTTCCCCCTGACAGGGACGGACTCCTACGAGCAGTACTTC. It encodes CASSFPLTGTDSYEQYF.